A selection of T cell receptor beta chains follows, all from one sample in a study of blood T cell repertoires in COVID-19. Libraries were prepared by immunoSEQ multiplex PCR; TCRdb keeps only in-frame clonotypes and omits some of them. The sample shows about 160,000 clones, roughly 87% of them seen only once. The sequenced material came from peripheral blood. Receptors were obtained from a woman aged 60-75 years who had recovered from COVID-19. Both conserved end residues are trimmed from each CDR3.

TRBV27 ASSGGPQAKNIQY
TRBV7-9 ASSQDHSTDTQY
TRBV30 AWSLLAVGGEQF
TRBV2 ASSDLAGYGETQY
TRBV7-9 ASSRDREFDTQY
TRBV5-1 ASRGTGGPNSPLH
TRBV5-1 ASSVGQAAYEQY
TRBV9 ASSVKVTSGSQPQH
TRBV19 ASSTRLEAWETQY
TRBV19 ASSPNQGIDTEAF
TRBV5-1 ASSAIGTGVNSPLH